The rows below give T cell receptor beta chains drawn from one sample of a study of OX40 agonist ivuxolimab in advanced cancers. Profiled with immunoSEQ multiplex PCR; TCRdb holds only in-frame clones, not every one. The data show around 56,000 clones, 86% seen once. Material: CD4+ or CD8+ T cells sorted from blood, obtained in a trial of the OX40 agonist ivuxolimab. These receptors were collected from an adult with an advanced solid tumor such as melanoma, head and neck, liver or kidney cancer. The CDR3 runs from the conserved cysteine through the conserved F or W. The order of the fields is V gene, D gene, J gene, clone size, CDR3 DNA, CDR3 protein. A D gene is named only where the DNA matches it firmly. Clone size is not always given. Where it is, it says once, few, many or a class for expanded clones.

v_call: TRBV27; d_call: .; j_call: TRBJ2-5; clone_size: .; cdr3_nt: TGTGCCAGCAGTTGGGGGGTGAGTGGAGAGGCCCAGTACTTC; cdr3_aa: CASSWGVSGEAQYF
v_call: TRBV9; d_call: TRBD2; j_call: TRBJ2-1; clone_size: .; cdr3_nt: TGTGCCAGCAGCGCTTTACTAGCGGGAGCGGGGGGGCGCTCCTACAATGAGCAGTTCTTC; cdr3_aa: CASSALLAGAGGRSYNEQFF
v_call: TRBV4-1; d_call: .; j_call: TRBJ1-5; clone_size: .; cdr3_nt: TGCGCCAGCAGCCGACGTTTTTCAGTGTTTAGCAATCAGCCCCAGCATTTT; cdr3_aa: CASSRRFSVFSNQPQHF
v_call: TRBV27; d_call: TRBD2; j_call: TRBJ2-5; clone_size: .; cdr3_nt: TGTGCCAGCAGTTCACGTCTAGCGGGAGAACGGACCCAGTACTTC; cdr3_aa: CASSSRLAGERTQYF
v_call: TRBV27; d_call: .; j_call: TRBJ2-3; clone_size: .; cdr3_nt: TGTGCCAGCAGAGAGGAGGGCCGGACAGATACGCAGTATTTT; cdr3_aa: CASREEGRTDTQYF
v_call: TRBV4-2; d_call: .; j_call: TRBJ1-6; clone_size: .; cdr3_nt: TGTGCCAGCAGCCTCGTCAGGGATAATTCACCCCTCCACTTT; cdr3_aa: CASSLVRDNSPLHF
v_call: TRBV7-9; d_call: TRBD1; j_call: TRBJ2-2; clone_size: .; cdr3_nt: TGTGCCAGCAGCCCTGGACAGGGTGGAGGGGAGCTGTTTTTT; cdr3_aa: CASSPGQGGGELFF
v_call: TRBV7-2; d_call: .; j_call: TRBJ2-2; clone_size: .; cdr3_nt: TGTGCCAGCAGCTTAGAAGTCGGGGAGCTGTTTTTT; cdr3_aa: CASSLEVGELFF
v_call: TRBV10-2; d_call: TRBD1; j_call: TRBJ2-2; clone_size: .; cdr3_nt: TGCGCCAGCAGCACAGGGGGCGATACCGGGGAGCTGTTTTTT; cdr3_aa: CASSTGGDTGELFF
v_call: TRBV29-1; d_call: TRBD1; j_call: TRBJ2-1; clone_size: .; cdr3_nt: TGCAGCGTTGCGGGACAGGTCTCCTACAATGAGCAGTTCTTC; cdr3_aa: CSVAGQVSYNEQFF
v_call: TRBV7-2; d_call: TRBD1; j_call: TRBJ1-1; clone_size: .; cdr3_nt: TGTGCCAGCAGCTTAGTGGGACAGGGGGACACTGAAGCTTTCTTT; cdr3_aa: CASSLVGQGDTEAFF
v_call: TRBV9; d_call: .; j_call: TRBJ1-3; clone_size: .; cdr3_nt: TGTGCCAGCAGCGTAGCTATGGGGCGCTCTGGAAACACCATATATTTT; cdr3_aa: CASSVAMGRSGNTIYF
v_call: TRBV28; d_call: .; j_call: TRBJ1-2; clone_size: .; cdr3_nt: TGTGCCAGCAGCACGCCCTCCGGGACTAACTATGGCTACACCTTC; cdr3_aa: CASSTPSGTNYGYTF
v_call: TRBV27; d_call: .; j_call: TRBJ1-6; clone_size: .; cdr3_nt: TGTGCCAGCAGTTTATGGGGGTCTGAGGGAGATTCACCCCTCCACTTT; cdr3_aa: CASSLWGSEGDSPLHF
v_call: TRBV29-1; d_call: TRBD1; j_call: TRBJ2-5; clone_size: .; cdr3_nt: TGCAGCGTTGAAGGGGACAGGGATCGGCAAGAGACCCAGTACTTC; cdr3_aa: CSVEGDRDRQETQYF
v_call: TRBV6-6; d_call: .; j_call: TRBJ1-5; clone_size: .; cdr3_nt: TGTGCCAGCAGCCCTTCCGGGTTCTATCAGCCCCAGCATTTT; cdr3_aa: CASSPSGFYQPQHF
v_call: TRBV14; d_call: TRBD1; j_call: TRBJ2-3; clone_size: .; cdr3_nt: TGTGCCAGCAGCCAAGTCGTCAAGGGGGCACCATCAGATACGCAGTATTTT; cdr3_aa: CASSQVVKGAPSDTQYF
v_call: TRBV29-1; d_call: .; j_call: TRBJ2-7; clone_size: .; cdr3_nt: TGCAGCGTTGGGGTGGCGGCCTCCTACGAGCAGTACTTC; cdr3_aa: CSVGVAASYEQYF
v_call: TRBV6-5; d_call: .; j_call: TRBJ2-6; clone_size: once; cdr3_nt: TGTGCCAGCGTCAAGTCTGGGGCCAACGTCCTGACTTTC; cdr3_aa: CASVKSGANVLTF
v_call: TRBV11-3; d_call: .; j_call: TRBJ2-3; clone_size: .; cdr3_nt: TGTGCCAGCAGCTGGGGGCCTAGGGCAGATACGCAGTATTTT; cdr3_aa: CASSWGPRADTQYF
v_call: TRBV9; d_call: .; j_call: TRBJ1-3; clone_size: once; cdr3_nt: TGTGCCAGCAGCGTAGAAGGAAACACCATATATTTT; cdr3_aa: CASSVEGNTIYF
v_call: TRBV18; d_call: .; j_call: TRBJ1-2; clone_size: .; cdr3_nt: TGTGCCAGCTCATCCACCCAGGAGGACAGCGTCTATGGCTACACCTTC; cdr3_aa: CASSSTQEDSVYGYTF
v_call: TRBV5-4; d_call: TRBD1; j_call: TRBJ2-7; clone_size: .; cdr3_nt: TGTGCCAGCAGCTTGGATGGGACAGGGTCGTACGAGCAGTACTTC; cdr3_aa: CASSLDGTGSYEQYF
v_call: TRBV2; d_call: .; j_call: TRBJ1-1; clone_size: .; cdr3_nt: TGTGCCAGCAGTGAAGACAGAGCTTTGAACACTGAAGCTTTCTTT; cdr3_aa: CASSEDRALNTEAFF
v_call: TRBV27; d_call: TRBD1; j_call: TRBJ2-1; clone_size: once; cdr3_nt: TGTGCCAGCAGTCTCCGGGACAGATACAATGAGCAGTTCTTC; cdr3_aa: CASSLRDRYNEQFF
v_call: TRBV28; d_call: .; j_call: TRBJ2-1; clone_size: few; cdr3_nt: TGTGCCAGCAGTTCTCCCGGGGGAGGAACCAATGAGCAGTTCTTC; cdr3_aa: CASSSPGGGTNEQFF
v_call: TRBV5-4; d_call: TRBD2; j_call: TRBJ2-1; clone_size: .; cdr3_nt: TGTGCCAGCAGCGGAGGACTAGCGGGAGTCAGTGAGCAGTTCTTC; cdr3_aa: CASSGGLAGVSEQFF
v_call: TRBV2; d_call: .; j_call: TRBJ2-1; clone_size: .; cdr3_nt: TGTGCCAGCAGTGAATCTCTGGGACTGCTTACCAGCAGCTCCTACAATGAGCAGTTCTTC; cdr3_aa: CASSESLGLLTSSSYNEQFF
v_call: TRBV19; d_call: .; j_call: TRBJ1-5; clone_size: .; cdr3_nt: TGTGCCAGTAGTATACCTCGCGGATACAATCAGCCCCAGCATTTT; cdr3_aa: CASSIPRGYNQPQHF
v_call: TRBV10-3; d_call: .; j_call: TRBJ1-2; clone_size: .; cdr3_nt: TGTGCCATCAGTGACTTAAGTGGCTACACCTTC; cdr3_aa: CAISDLSGYTF
v_call: TRBV5-6; d_call: .; j_call: TRBJ2-4; clone_size: .; cdr3_nt: TGTGCCAGCAGCTTGGATATAAAGGGCTACATTCAGTACTTC; cdr3_aa: CASSLDIKGYIQYF
v_call: TRBV18; d_call: .; j_call: TRBJ1-1; clone_size: .; cdr3_nt: TGTGCCAGCTCACCAAGGCCAGCTGCTGAAGCTTTCTTT; cdr3_aa: CASSPRPAAEAFF
v_call: TRBV5-1; d_call: .; j_call: TRBJ2-3; clone_size: .; cdr3_nt: TGCGCCAGCAGCTTGCCCGGGACGGGAGATACGCAGTATTTT; cdr3_aa: CASSLPGTGDTQYF
v_call: TRBV2; d_call: TRBD2; j_call: TRBJ2-3; clone_size: .; cdr3_nt: TGTGCCAGCAGTGAGGGTTTAGCTAGCGGGAGGCCTCTCGATTTT; cdr3_aa: CASSEGLASGRPLDF
v_call: TRBV5-4; d_call: TRBD2; j_call: TRBJ2-1; clone_size: .; cdr3_nt: TGTGCCACCTCCCCCGGGAGGGACAATGAGCAGTTCTTC; cdr3_aa: CATSPGRDNEQFF
v_call: TRBV6-1; d_call: TRBD1; j_call: TRBJ2-2; clone_size: .; cdr3_nt: TGTGCCAGCAGTGAATCGACAGGGAGTCTGTTTTTT; cdr3_aa: CASSESTGSLFF
v_call: TRBV5-1; d_call: TRBD2; j_call: TRBJ2-1; clone_size: .; cdr3_nt: TGCGCCAGCAGCTTGGTGGCTAGCGGGAAAAATGAGCAGTTCTTC; cdr3_aa: CASSLVASGKNEQFF
v_call: TRBV7-5; d_call: .; j_call: TRBJ2-3; clone_size: .; cdr3_nt: TGTGCCAGAAGCTTACTTGGGGCACGCGCGGATACGCAGTATTTT; cdr3_aa: CARSLLGARADTQYF
v_call: TRBV19; d_call: .; j_call: TRBJ2-6; clone_size: .; cdr3_nt: TGTGCCAGTAGTGGCCCCAGGGGGGCCAACGTCCTGACTTTC; cdr3_aa: CASSGPRGANVLTF
v_call: TRBV19; d_call: TRBD1; j_call: TRBJ2-1; clone_size: .; cdr3_nt: TGTGCCAGTAGTCCGGACAGGGGTATCAGCCACTACTCCTACAATGAGCAGTTCTTC; cdr3_aa: CASSPDRGISHYSYNEQFF
v_call: TRBV5-4; d_call: .; j_call: TRBJ1-1; clone_size: .; cdr3_nt: TGTGCCAGCAGCTTAGGCAATCCACCGAACACTGAAGCTTTCTTT; cdr3_aa: CASSLGNPPNTEAFF
v_call: TRBV19; d_call: .; j_call: TRBJ2-5; clone_size: .; cdr3_nt: TGTGCCAGTAGTATCCCGGCAGCTGAAGAGACCCAGTACTTC; cdr3_aa: CASSIPAAEETQYF
v_call: TRBV4-2; d_call: .; j_call: TRBJ2-2; clone_size: .; cdr3_nt: TGTGCCAGCAGCCGGCCAGGGAGAAGCACCGGGGAGCTGTTTTTT; cdr3_aa: CASSRPGRSTGELFF
v_call: TRBV5-6; d_call: .; j_call: TRBJ2-5; clone_size: .; cdr3_nt: TGTGCCAGCAGCTTGCCGGATGGAGAGACCCAGTACTTC; cdr3_aa: CASSLPDGETQYF
v_call: TRBV28; d_call: .; j_call: TRBJ1-1; clone_size: .; cdr3_nt: TGTGCCAGCAGCCGGAACGTCCGAGCTTTCTTT; cdr3_aa: CASSRNVRAFF
v_call: TRBV9; d_call: TRBD1; j_call: TRBJ2-7; clone_size: .; cdr3_nt: TGTGCCAGCACCGCCGGGACAGGGGTCTACGAGCAGTACTTC; cdr3_aa: CASTAGTGVYEQYF
v_call: TRBV5-6; d_call: TRBD2; j_call: TRBJ2-5; clone_size: .; cdr3_nt: TGTGCCAGCAGCTTGACTAGCGTGACAAAGACCCAGTACTTC; cdr3_aa: CASSLTSVTKTQYF
v_call: TRBV5-1; d_call: .; j_call: TRBJ1-2; clone_size: .; cdr3_nt: TGCGCCAGCAGCTTGGGTGCAGGGGAAACCTCCGGCTACACCTTC; cdr3_aa: CASSLGAGETSGYTF
v_call: TRBV20-1; d_call: .; j_call: TRBJ2-5; clone_size: .; cdr3_nt: TGCAGTGGGCACGACAAAGAGACCCAGTACTTC; cdr3_aa: CSGHDKETQYF
v_call: TRBV7-8; d_call: .; j_call: TRBJ1-1; clone_size: .; cdr3_nt: TGTGCCAGCAGCGCGATACCGGCCCTTGGGGCTTTCTTT; cdr3_aa: CASSAIPALGAFF
v_call: TRBV29-1; d_call: TRBD2; j_call: TRBJ2-1; clone_size: .; cdr3_nt: TGCAGCTCCTCTGACCGGGGGGGTTCTCGAGATGAGCAGTTCTTC; cdr3_aa: CSSSDRGGSRDEQFF
v_call: TRBV7-8; d_call: .; j_call: TRBJ2-7; clone_size: many; cdr3_nt: TGTGCCAGCAGCCTCACCCGGGCCTACGAGCAGTACTTC; cdr3_aa: CASSLTRAYEQYF
v_call: TRBV9; d_call: .; j_call: TRBJ2-2; clone_size: .; cdr3_nt: TGTGCCAGCACCCCCCTCGAGGCCGGGGAGCTGTTTTTT; cdr3_aa: CASTPLEAGELFF
v_call: TRBV4-1; d_call: .; j_call: TRBJ1-2; clone_size: .; cdr3_nt: TGCGCCAGCAGCCATCCCTCTGGGGGTATTGATGGCTACACCTTC; cdr3_aa: CASSHPSGGIDGYTF
v_call: TRBV5-4; d_call: .; j_call: TRBJ2-5; clone_size: .; cdr3_nt: TGTGCCAGCAGACCCGACCAAGAGACCCAGTACTTC; cdr3_aa: CASRPDQETQYF
v_call: TRBV6-7; d_call: TRBD2; j_call: TRBJ2-1; clone_size: .; cdr3_nt: TGTGCCAGCAGTGCCCGACGGCCGGTTAGCGGGAGAGACTACAATGAGCAGTTCTTC; cdr3_aa: CASSARRPVSGRDYNEQFF